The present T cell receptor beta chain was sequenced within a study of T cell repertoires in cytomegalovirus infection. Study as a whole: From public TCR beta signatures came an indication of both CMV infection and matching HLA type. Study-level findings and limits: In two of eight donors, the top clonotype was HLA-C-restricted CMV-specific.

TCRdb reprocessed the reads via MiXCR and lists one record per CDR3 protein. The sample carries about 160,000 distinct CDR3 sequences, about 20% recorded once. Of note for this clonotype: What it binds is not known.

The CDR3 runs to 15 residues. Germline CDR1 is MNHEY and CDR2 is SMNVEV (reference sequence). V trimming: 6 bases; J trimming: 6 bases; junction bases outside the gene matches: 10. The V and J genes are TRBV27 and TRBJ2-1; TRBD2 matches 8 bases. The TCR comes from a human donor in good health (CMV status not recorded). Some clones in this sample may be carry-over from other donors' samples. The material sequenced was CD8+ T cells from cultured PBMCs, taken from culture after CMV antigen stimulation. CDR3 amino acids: CASSRAGGGVNEQFF. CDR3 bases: TGTGCCAGCAGCCGCGCGGGGGGCGGCGTCAATGAGCAGTTCTTC.